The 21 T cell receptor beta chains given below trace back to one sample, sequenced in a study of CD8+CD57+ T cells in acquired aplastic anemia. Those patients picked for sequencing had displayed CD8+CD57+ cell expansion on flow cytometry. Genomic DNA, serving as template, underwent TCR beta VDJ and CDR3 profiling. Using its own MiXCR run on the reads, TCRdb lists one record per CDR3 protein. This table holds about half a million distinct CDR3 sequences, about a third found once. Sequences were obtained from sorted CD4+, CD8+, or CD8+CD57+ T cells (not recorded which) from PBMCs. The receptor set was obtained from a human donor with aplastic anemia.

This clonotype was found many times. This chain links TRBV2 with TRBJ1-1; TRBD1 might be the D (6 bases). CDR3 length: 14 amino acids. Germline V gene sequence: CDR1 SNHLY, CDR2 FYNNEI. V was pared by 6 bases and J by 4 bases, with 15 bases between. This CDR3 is CASREQGGGTEAFF. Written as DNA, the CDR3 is TGTGCCAGCAGGGAACAGGGAGGAGGCACTGAAGCTTTCTTT.

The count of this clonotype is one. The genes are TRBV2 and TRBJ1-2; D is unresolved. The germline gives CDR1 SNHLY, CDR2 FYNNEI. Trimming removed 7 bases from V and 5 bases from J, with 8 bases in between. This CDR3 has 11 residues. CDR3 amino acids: CASTKHYGYTF. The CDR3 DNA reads TGTGCCAGCACCAAACATTATGGCTACACCTTC.

This chain's CDR3 is CASSTGQGATDTQYF. The CDR3 DNA sequence: TGTGCCAGCAGTACGGGACAGGGGGCAACAGATACGCAGTATTTT. The chain recombines TRBV2 with TRBJ2-3; 12 bases fit TRBD1. Trimming took 5 bases from V and 3 from J; bases not matched to a gene: 3. The CDR3 consists of 15 residues. Germline V gene data show CDR1 as SNHLY and CDR2 as FYNNEI.

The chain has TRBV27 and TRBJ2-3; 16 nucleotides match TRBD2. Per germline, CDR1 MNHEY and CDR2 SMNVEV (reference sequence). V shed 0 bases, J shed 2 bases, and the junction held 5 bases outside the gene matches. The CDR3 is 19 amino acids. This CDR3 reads CASSLSGTSGRGITDTQYF. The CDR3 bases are TGTGCCAGCAGTTTATCGGGGACTAGCGGGAGGGGGATCACAGATACGCAGTATTTT.

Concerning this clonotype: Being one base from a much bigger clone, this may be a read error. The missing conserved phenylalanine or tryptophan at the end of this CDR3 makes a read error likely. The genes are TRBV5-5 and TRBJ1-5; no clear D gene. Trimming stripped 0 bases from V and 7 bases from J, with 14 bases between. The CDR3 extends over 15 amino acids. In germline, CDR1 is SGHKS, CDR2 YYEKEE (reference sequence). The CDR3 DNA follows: TGTGCCAGCAGCTTGGCCCCTCTCACCCAGCAGCCCCAGCATCTT. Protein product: CASSLAPLTQQPQHL.

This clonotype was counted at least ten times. The CDR3 sequence is CASKNDRENYNEQFF. DNA for the CDR3: TGTGCCAGTAAAAACGACAGGGAAAACTACAATGAGCAGTTCTTC. The J gene is TRBJ2-1, the V gene TRBV19; 7 nucleotides agree with TRBD1. CDR3 length equals 15 residues. Looked up from germline, CDR1 is LNHDA and CDR2 is SQIVND (reference sequence). Germline trimming cut 7 bases from V and 3 bases from J; bases unmatched to any gene: 9.

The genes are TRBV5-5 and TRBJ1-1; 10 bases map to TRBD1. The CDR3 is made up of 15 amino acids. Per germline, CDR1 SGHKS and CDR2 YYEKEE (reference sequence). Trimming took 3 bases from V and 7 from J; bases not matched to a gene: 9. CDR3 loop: CASSSRGQGNGEAFF. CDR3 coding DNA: TGTGCCAGCAGCTCCCGGGGACAGGGGAATGGTGAAGCTTTCTTT.

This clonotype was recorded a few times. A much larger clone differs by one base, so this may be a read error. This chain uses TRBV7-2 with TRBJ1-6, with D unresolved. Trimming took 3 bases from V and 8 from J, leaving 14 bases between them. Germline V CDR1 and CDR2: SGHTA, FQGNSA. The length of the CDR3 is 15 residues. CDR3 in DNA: TGTGCCAGCAGCTTCCCGACACTTACTGATTCACCCCTCCACTTT. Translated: CASSFPTLTDSPLHF.

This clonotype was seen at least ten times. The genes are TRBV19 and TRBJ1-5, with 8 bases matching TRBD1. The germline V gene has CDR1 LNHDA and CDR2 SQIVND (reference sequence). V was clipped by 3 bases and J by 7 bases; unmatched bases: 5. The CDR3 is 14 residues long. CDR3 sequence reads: CASSMDRVEQPQHF. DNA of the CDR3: TGTGCCAGTAGTATGGACAGGGTAGAACAGCCCCAGCATTTT.

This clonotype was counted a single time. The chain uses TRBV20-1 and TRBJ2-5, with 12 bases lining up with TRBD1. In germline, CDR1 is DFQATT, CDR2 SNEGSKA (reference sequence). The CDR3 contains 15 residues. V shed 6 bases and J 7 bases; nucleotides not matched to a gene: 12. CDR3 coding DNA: TGCAGTGCCCCCGGACCGGGACAGGGGGCGGTGACCCAGTACTTC. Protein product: CSAPGPGQGAVTQYF.

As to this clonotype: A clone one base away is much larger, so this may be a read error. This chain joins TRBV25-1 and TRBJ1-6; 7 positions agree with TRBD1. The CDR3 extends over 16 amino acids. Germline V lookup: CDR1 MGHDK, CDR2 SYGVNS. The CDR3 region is CAGSQDLAKGASPLHF. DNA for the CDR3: TGTGCCGGCAGCCAAGATCTAGCCAAGGGGGCTTCACCCCTCCACTTT.

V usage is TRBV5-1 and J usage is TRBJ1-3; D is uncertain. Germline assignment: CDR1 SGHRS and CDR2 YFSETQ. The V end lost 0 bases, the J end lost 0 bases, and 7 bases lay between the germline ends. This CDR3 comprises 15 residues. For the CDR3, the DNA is TGCGCCAGCAGCTTGGACAGCCTCTCTGGAAACACCATATATTTT. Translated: CASSLDSLSGNTIYF.

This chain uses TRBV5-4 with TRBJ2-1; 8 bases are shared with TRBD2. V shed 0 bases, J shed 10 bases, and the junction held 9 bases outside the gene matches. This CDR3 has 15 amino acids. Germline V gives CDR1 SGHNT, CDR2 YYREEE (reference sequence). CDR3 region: CASSLAGRVAYEQFF. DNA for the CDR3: TGTGCCAGCAGCTTGGCCGGGAGGGTCGCCTACGAGCAGTTCTTC.

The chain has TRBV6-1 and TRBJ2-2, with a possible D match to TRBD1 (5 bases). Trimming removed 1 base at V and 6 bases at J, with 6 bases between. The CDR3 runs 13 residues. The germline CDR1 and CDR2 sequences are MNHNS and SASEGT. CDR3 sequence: CASSEGGAGELFF. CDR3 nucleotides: TGTGCCAGCAGTGAAGGGGGCGCCGGGGAGCTGTTTTTT.

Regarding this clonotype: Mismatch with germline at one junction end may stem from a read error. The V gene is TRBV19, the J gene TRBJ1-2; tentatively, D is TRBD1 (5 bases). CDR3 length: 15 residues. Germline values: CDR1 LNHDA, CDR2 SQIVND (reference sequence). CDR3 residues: CASSTAGQGNYGYTF. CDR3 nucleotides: TGCGCCAGTAGTACAGCGGGGCAGGGCAACTATGGCTACACCTTC.

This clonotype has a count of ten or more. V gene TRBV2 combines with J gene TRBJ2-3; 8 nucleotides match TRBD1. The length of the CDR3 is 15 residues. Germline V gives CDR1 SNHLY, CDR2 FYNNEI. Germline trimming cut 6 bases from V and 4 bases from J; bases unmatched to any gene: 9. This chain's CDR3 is CASSIGQGGPDTQYF. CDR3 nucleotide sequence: TGTGCCAGCAGCATTGGACAGGGAGGACCAGATACGCAGTATTTT.

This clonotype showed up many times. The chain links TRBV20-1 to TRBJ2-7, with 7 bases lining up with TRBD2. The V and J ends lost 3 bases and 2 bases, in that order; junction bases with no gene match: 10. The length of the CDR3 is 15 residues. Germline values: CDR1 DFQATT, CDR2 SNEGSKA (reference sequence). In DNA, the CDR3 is TGCAGTGCTAGTCGCCGCCTGGGACTAACCTACGAGCAGTACTTC. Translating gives CSASRRLGLTYEQYF.

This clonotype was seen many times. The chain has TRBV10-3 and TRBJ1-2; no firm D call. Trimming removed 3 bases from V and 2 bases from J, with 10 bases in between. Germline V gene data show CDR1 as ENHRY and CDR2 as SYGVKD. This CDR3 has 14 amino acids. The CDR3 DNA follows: TGTGCCATCAGTGACGATCATTTAAACTATGGCTACACCTTC. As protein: CAISDDHLNYGYTF.

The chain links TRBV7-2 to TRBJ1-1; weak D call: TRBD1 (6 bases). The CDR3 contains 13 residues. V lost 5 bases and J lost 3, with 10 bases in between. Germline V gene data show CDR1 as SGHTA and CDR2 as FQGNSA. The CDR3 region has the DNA TGTGCCAGCAGCGAGAGACAGGACACTGAAGCTTTCTTT. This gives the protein CASSERQDTEAFF.

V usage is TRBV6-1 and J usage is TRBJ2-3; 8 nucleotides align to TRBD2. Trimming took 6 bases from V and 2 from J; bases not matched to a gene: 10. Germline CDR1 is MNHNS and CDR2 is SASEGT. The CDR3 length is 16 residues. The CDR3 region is CASRSLAGGFTDTQYF. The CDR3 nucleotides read TGTGCCAGCAGGTCCTTGGCGGGAGGATTCACAGATACGCAGTATTTT.

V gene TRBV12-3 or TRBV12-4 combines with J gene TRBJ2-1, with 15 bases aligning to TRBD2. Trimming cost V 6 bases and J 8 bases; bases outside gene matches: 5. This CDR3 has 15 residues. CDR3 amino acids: CASRPGLAGGHEQFF. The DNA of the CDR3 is TGTGCCAGCAGGCCGGGACTAGCGGGAGGTCATGAGCAGTTCTTC.